This T cell receptor beta chain was sequenced during a study of blood T cell repertoires in COVID-19. Study-level background: Sites in the United States, Italy and Spain provided acute and convalescent COVID-19 samples. Sources were T cells, B-cell-depleted T cells, or PBMCs; the material itself was cDNA or gDNA.

Two negative PCRs, clearance, or symptom resolution were required of recovered Cohort 3 donors. CDR3 length: 13 residues. With 7 bases clipped from V and 2 bases from J, the junction kept 2 bases outside the gene matches. In the original workflow: Researchers report that nucleated cell counts were estimated from reference gene primer amplification. Sequencing was performed with immunoSEQ multiplex PCR; in TCRdb, only in-frame clones are kept and a portion is missing. V and J calls and clone size are those listed in that table; D and trimming were worked out from the DNA. The data show 150,000 to 250,000 clones, 87% seen once.

The chain links TRBV12-3 or TRBV12-4 to TRBJ1-5; 7 positions match TRBD1. Material for sequencing was PBMCs or T cells enriched from blood (not recorded which). The sequence came from a woman aged 30 to 39 who had recovered from COVID-19. The DNA for the CDR3 is TGTGCCAGCACTGACAGGGGCAATCAGCCCCAGCATTTT. Protein: CASTDRGNQPQHF.